The source of this TCR beta chain is a study of blood T cell repertoires in COVID-19. Study details: The United States, Italy and Spain supplied acute and convalescent COVID-19 samples.

Source study methods: Reference gene primer amplification yielded estimated nucleated cell counts. Clones were sequenced by immunoSEQ multiplex PCR, and TCRdb holds only the in-frame ones, with some missing. V and J calls plus clone size are reproduced from that table; the DNA served to infer D and trimming. The top ten hold around a third of the sample, which has almost 80,000 clones, roughly 80% seen once. J lost 2 bases, V lost 4 bases, and 5 bases had no gene match. CDR3 length: 15 amino acids. Germline-derived CDR1 and CDR2 are SGHDT and YYEEEE. The V call is TRBV5-6, the J call TRBJ2-7; 11 nucleotides agree with TRBD2. Sequenced: peripheral blood. This TCR derives from a woman aged 70 to 79 with acute or convalescent COVID-19. The CDR3 DNA is TGTGCCAGCAGCCCCGGACTAGCGGGCACCTACGAGCAGTACTTC. It yields the protein CASSPGLAGTYEQYF.